These T cell receptor beta chains were read from a single sample in a study of blood T cell repertoires in COVID-19. Some clones are missing from TCRdb's copy, which holds only in-frame ones; the method was immunoSEQ multiplex PCR. The table records about 140,000 clones, 60% to 80% of them present only once. The material sequenced was PBMCs or T cells enriched from blood (not recorded which). The receptors were sampled from a woman between 50 and 59 years old who had recovered from COVID-19. Each CDR3 is given with its conserved first and last residue. A D gene is named only where the DNA matches it firmly. The size entry is marked missing in some rows and otherwise reads once, few, many or a size class.

clone size	D gene	V gene	J gene	CDR3 DNA	CDR3 protein
.	.	TRBV30	TRBJ1-1	TGTGCCTGGAGTGGCCAGTTGGACACTGAAGCTTTCTTT	CAWSGQLDTEAFF
.	.	TRBV2	TRBJ1-5	TGTGCCAGCAGTGAGTGGGGTTCAGGGAATCAGAATCAGCCCCAGCATTTT	CASSEWGSGNQNQPQHF
.	TRBD1	TRBV27	TRBJ2-7	TGTGCCAGCAGTTTTCAGGGGGCAACCTATTACGAGCAGTACTTC	CASSFQGATYYEQYF
.	.	TRBV5-1	TRBJ1-1	TGCGCCAGCAGCGTAGGGGGAAGGAACACTGAAGCTTTCTTT	CASSVGGRNTEAFF
.	.	TRBV5-1	TRBJ1-5	TGCGCCAGCAGCTTCTCCGGGGATAGCAATCAGCCCCAGCATTTT	CASSFSGDSNQPQHF
.	TRBD1	TRBV7-9	TRBJ2-1	TGTGCCAGCAACTTCAGGGGGCCTTACAATGAGCAGTTCTTC	CASNFRGPYNEQFF
once	.	TRBV29-1	TRBJ2-7	TGCAGCGTTGAAGACGATCAGATGTACGAGCAGTACTTC	CSVEDDQMYEQYF
.	.	TRBV27	TRBJ2-7	TGTGCCAGCAGCCAAAGCCGGGACGAGCAGTACTTC	CASSQSRDEQYF
once	.	TRBV21-1	TRBJ2-1	TGTGCCAGCAGCAATCCCTTGCGTCGCTCCTACAATGAGCAGTTCTTC	CASSNPLRRSYNEQFF
.	.	TRBV7-9	TRBJ1-1	TGTGCCAGCAGCGCAGTGGGGGGGAACACTGAAGCTTTCTTT	CASSAVGGNTEAFF
.	TRBD1	TRBV7-3	TRBJ2-7	TGTGCCAGCAGCCTCGGGACAGCCTACGAGCAGTACTTC	CASSLGTAYEQYF
.	.	TRBV7-2	TRBJ1-5	TGTGCCAGCAGCTTAGGACAGAATAGCAATCAGCCCCAGCATTTT	CASSLGQNSNQPQHF
.	TRBD2	TRBV6-5	TRBJ2-3	TGTGCCAGCACTCTAGCGGGAGCCACAGATACGCAGTATTTT	CASTLAGATDTQYF
.	TRBD2	TRBV27	TRBJ2-3	TGTGCCAGCAGTTTAACTAGCGGGAGCTCCACGGCGCAGTATTTT	CASSLTSGSSTAQYF
.	.	TRBV28	TRBJ1-6	TGTGCCAGCACCCCGGTCGCAGGGATCTCCCTCCACTTT	CASTPVAGISLHF
.	.	TRBV2	TRBJ1-6	TGTGCCAGCAGGGAGACAGGTCGGAATTCACCCCTCCACTTT	CASRETGRNSPLHF
.	TRBD2	TRBV7-3	TRBJ2-1	TGTGCCAGCAGCTTAACTAGCGGGGGGGCCTCCTACAATGAGCAGTTCTTC	CASSLTSGGASYNEQFF
.	.	TRBV6-4	TRBJ1-2	TGTGCCGATCAGAGGGTCGTCATTCGCTATGGCTACACCTTC	CADQRVVIRYGYTF
once	.	TRBV9	TRBJ2-5	TGTGCCAGCAGCGTTACGGGGCAAGAGACCCAGTACTTC	CASSVTGQETQYF
.	TRBD2	TRBV6-2/TRBV6-3	TRBJ2-1	TGTGCCAGCAGCCCTGCACTAGCGGGGACCCCAGAGCAGTTCTTC	CASSPALAGTPEQFF
.	TRBD2	TRBV11-2	TRBJ2-1	TGTGCCAGCAGCTTCAGGCGGGAGGGGTCCTACAATGAGCAGTTCTTC	CASSFRREGSYNEQFF
.	.	TRBV6-2/TRBV6-3	TRBJ1-2	TGTGCCAGCAGTCATAGGGGGTACAACTATGGCTACACCTTC	CASSHRGYNYGYTF
.	TRBD2	TRBV28	TRBJ2-7	TGTGCCAGCAGCCTGGGACTAGCGGGGGCCTACGAGCAGTACTTC	CASSLGLAGAYEQYF
.	.	TRBV9	TRBJ2-1	TGTGCCAGCAGCTCGGACTCGACCATCTCCTACAATGAGCAGTTCTTC	CASSSDSTISYNEQFF
.	.	TRBV3-1/TRBV3-2	TRBJ2-5	TGTGCCAGCAGGTTCTACGGGGAGACCCAGTACTTC	CASRFYGETQYF
.	.	TRBV19	TRBJ1-2	TGTGCCAGTCACTACTCGTGGCAGGGCGCTCTTTCTAACTATGGCTACACCTTC	CASHYSWQGALSNYGYTF
.	TRBD2	TRBV27	TRBJ2-3	TGTGCCAGCAGTTTAGTGACTAGCGGGAGAGGGGATACGCAGTATTTT	CASSLVTSGRGDTQYF
once	TRBD1	TRBV6-4	TRBJ1-2	TGTGCCAGCAGTGACTCCCCAGGGACAGGGAACTATGGCTACACCTTC	CASSDSPGTGNYGYTF
.	TRBD1	TRBV24-1	TRBJ2-4	TGTGCCACCAGTGATCCAACCAAAGGACAGGGTGGGAAAAACATTCAGTACTTC	CATSDPTKGQGGKNIQYF
many	.	TRBV19	TRBJ1-5	TGTGCCAGTAGTATAGTGGCAGGGACCCAGCATTTT	CASSIVAGTQHF
.	.	TRBV28	TRBJ2-5	TGTGCCAGCACCTCGGACTTTCAAGAGACCCAGTACTTC	CASTSDFQETQYF
.	TRBD2	TRBV6-5	TRBJ2-1	TGTGCCAGCAGAACCGGGACTAGCGGTTACAATGAGCAGTTCTTC	CASRTGTSGYNEQFF
.	TRBD1	TRBV7-9	TRBJ1-3	TGTGCCAGTTCGACCGGGACAGCCTCTGAAAACACCATATATTTT	CASSTGTASENTIYF
.	.	TRBV5-1	TRBJ1-4	TGCGCCAGCACCTTGACAGTAGGGGATGAAAAACTGTTTTTT	CASTLTVGDEKLFF
.	.	TRBV11-1	TRBJ2-4	TGTGCCAGCAGCCTCACCGTCGCGGCCAAAAACATTCAGTACTTC	CASSLTVAAKNIQYF
.	.	TRBV24-1	TRBJ1-5	TGTGCCACCACCCGCAAAGACACCCGGTATAGCAATCAGCCCCAGCATTTT	CATTRKDTRYSNQPQHF
.	TRBD1	TRBV4-2	TRBJ1-3	TGTGCCAGCAGCCAAGTCCTGCAGGGGGGAGCTGGAAACACCATATATTTT	CASSQVLQGGAGNTIYF
.	.	TRBV19	TRBJ2-6	TGTGCCAGTAGCACAAATGGTCGGGTCTCTGGGGCCAACGTCCTGACTTTC	CASSTNGRVSGANVLTF
.	TRBD1	TRBV28	TRBJ2-7	TGTGCCAGCAGTACAGGGGGTGTCTACGAGCAGTACTTC	CASSTGGVYEQYF
once	TRBD2	TRBV28	TRBJ2-5	TGTGCCACCATGTCGAGCGGGGGGTACCAAGAGACCCAGTACTTC	CATMSSGGYQETQYF